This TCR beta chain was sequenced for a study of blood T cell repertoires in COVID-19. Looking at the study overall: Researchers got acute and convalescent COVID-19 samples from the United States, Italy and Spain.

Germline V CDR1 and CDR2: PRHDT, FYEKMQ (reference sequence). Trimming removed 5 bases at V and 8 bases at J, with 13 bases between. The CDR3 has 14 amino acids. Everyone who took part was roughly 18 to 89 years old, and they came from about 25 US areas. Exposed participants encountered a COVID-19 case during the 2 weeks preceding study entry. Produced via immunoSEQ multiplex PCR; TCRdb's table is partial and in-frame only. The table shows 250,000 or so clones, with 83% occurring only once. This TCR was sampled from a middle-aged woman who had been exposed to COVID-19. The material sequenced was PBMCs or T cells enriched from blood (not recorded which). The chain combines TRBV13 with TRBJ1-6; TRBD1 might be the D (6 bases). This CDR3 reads CASSPRGGYSPLHF. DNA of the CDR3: TGTGCCAGCAGCCCCAGGGGAGGGTATTCACCCCTCCACTTT.